This T cell receptor (beta chain) was observed in a study of blood T cell repertoires in COVID-19. Looking at the study overall: Both acute and convalescent COVID-19 samples were obtained from the United States, Italy and Spain. From T cells, B-cell-depleted T cells, or PBMCs came the material, which was cDNA or gDNA.

Authors' analysis steps: Counts of nucleated cells, estimated from reference gene primer amplification, were obtained. Only in-frame clones appear in the TCRdb table, and some are missing; sequencing was by immunoSEQ multiplex PCR. V and J calls and clone size are as listed in that table; D and trimming were resolved from the DNA. The data contain over 400,000 clones, approximately 85% of them singletons. The V gene's germline CDR1 is SNHLY and CDR2 FYNNEI. The CDR3 loop spans 12 amino acids. Trimming removed 11 bases from V and 3 bases from J, with 11 bases in between. This clone appeared a single time.

This chain joins TRBV2 and TRBJ1-5; D gene uncertain. The specimen sequenced was peripheral blood. This receptor was obtained from a human donor in a cohort sampled during active COVID-19. CDR3: CASAEANQPQHF. As DNA, the CDR3 is TGTGCCTCGGCGGAGGCCAATCAGCCCCAGCATTTT.